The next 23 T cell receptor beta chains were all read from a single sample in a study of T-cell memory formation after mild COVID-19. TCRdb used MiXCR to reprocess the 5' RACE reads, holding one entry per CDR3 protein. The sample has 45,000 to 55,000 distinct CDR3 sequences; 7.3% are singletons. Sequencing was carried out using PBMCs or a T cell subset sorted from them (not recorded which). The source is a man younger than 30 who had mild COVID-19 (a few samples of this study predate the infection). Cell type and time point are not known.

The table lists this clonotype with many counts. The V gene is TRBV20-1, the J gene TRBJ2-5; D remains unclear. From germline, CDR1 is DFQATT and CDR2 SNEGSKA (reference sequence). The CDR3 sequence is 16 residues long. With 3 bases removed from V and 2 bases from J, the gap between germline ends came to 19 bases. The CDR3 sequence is CSASILRGQAQETQYF. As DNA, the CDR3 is TGCAGTGCTAGCATCCTCCGAGGTCAAGCACAAGAGACCCAGTACTTC.

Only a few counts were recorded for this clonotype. This CDR3 reads CASSWGVIPEETQYF. Here the CDR3 DNA reads TGCGCCAGCAGCTGGGGAGTAATCCCAGAGGAGACCCAGTACTTC. This chain connects TRBV5-1 to TRBJ2-5; possibly TRBD2 for D (5 bases). Germline-derived CDR1 and CDR2 are SGHRS and YFSETQ. CDR3 length equals 15 residues. The germline V and J ends were trimmed by 3 bases and 5 bases, with 17 bases remaining between them.

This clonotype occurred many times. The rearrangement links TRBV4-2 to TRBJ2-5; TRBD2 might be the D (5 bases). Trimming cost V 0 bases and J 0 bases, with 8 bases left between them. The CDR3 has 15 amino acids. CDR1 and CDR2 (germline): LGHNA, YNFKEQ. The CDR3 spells CASSQDGRDQETQYF. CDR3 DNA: TGTGCCAGCAGCCAAGATGGGCGGGACCAAGAGACCCAGTACTTC.

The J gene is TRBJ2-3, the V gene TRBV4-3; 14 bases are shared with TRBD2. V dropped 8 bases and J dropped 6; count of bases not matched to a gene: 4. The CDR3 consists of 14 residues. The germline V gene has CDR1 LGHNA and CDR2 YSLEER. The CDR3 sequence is CASGLAGGGDTQYF. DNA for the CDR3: TGCGCCAGCGGACTAGCGGGGGGAGGTGATACGCAGTATTTT.

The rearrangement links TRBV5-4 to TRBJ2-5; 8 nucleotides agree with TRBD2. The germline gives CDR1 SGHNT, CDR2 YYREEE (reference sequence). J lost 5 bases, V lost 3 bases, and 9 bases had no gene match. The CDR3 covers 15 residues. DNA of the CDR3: TGTGCCAGCAGCTACGGGGGGGCCAATTCGGAGACCCAGTACTTC. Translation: CASSYGGANSETQYF. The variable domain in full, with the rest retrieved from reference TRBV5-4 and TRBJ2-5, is ETGVTQSPTHLIKTRGQQVTLRCSSQSGHNTVSWYQQALGQGPQFIFQYYREEENGRGNFPPRFSGLQFPNYSSELNVNALELDDSALYLCASSYGGANSETQYFGPGTRLLVL.

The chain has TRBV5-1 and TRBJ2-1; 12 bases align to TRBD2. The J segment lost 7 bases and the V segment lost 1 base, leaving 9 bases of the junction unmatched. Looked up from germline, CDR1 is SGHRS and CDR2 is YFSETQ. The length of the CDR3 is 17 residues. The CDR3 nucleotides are TGCGCCAGCAGCTTGCTCCCTCTAGCGGGGGGGCAGAATGAGCAGTTCTTC. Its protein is CASSLLPLAGGQNEQFF.

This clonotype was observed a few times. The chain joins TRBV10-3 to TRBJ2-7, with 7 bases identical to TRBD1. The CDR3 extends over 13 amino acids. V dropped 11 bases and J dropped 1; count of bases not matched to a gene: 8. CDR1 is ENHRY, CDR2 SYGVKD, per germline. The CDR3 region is CAAGTALSYEQYV. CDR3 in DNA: TGTGCCGCCGGGACAGCTCTATCCTACGAGCAGTACGTC.

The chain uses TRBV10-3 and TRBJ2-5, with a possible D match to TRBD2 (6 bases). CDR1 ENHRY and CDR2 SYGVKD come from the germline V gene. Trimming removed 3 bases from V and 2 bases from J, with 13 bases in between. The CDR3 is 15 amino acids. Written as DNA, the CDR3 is TGTGCCATCAGTGATGCGGGGCAGGGACAAGAGACCCAGTACTTC. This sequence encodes CAISDAGQGQETQYF.

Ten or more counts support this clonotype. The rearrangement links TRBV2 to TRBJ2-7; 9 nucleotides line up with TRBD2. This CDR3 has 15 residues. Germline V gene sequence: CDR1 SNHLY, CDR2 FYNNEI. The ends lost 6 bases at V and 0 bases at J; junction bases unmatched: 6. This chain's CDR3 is CASRETSGSSYEQYV. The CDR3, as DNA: TGTGCCAGCAGGGAGACTAGCGGTTCCTCCTACGAGCAGTACGTC.

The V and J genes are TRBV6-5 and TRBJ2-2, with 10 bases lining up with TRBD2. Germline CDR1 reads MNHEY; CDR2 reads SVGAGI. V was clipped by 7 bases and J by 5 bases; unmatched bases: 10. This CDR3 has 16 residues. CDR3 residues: CASTFSQTSGTGELFF. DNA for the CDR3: TGTGCCAGCACGTTTTCCCAGACTAGCGGGACCGGGGAGCTGTTTTTT.

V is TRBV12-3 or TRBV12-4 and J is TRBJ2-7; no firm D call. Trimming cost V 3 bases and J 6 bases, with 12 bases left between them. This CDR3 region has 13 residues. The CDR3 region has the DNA TGTGCCAGCAGTTTTTGGGCTAACAGCGAGCAGTACGTC. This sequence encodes CASSFWANSEQYV.

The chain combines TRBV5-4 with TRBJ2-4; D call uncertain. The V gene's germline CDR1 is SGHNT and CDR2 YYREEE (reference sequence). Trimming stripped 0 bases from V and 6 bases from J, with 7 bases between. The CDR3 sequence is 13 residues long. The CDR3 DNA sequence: TGTGCCAGCAGCTTGGGGCGGACAAACATTCAGTACTTC. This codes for CASSLGRTNIQYF.

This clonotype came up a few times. CDR3 in amino acids: CATHGAGGTEAFF. Written as DNA, the CDR3 is TGTGCCACCCACGGGGCAGGGGGCACTGAAGCTTTCTTT. V and J are TRBV6-6 and TRBJ1-1, with TRBD1 matching 7 bases. This CDR3 is built from 13 residues. The V gene's germline CDR1 is MNHNY and CDR2 SVGAGI (reference sequence). The V gene end was trimmed by 10 bases and the J gene end by 4 bases; junction bases not matched to a gene: 9.

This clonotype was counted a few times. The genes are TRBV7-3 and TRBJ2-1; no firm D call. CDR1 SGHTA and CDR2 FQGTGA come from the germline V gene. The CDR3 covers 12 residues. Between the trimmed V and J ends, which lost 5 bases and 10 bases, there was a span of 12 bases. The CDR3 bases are TGTGCCAGCAGCGCCACCCTGGGCGAGCAGTTCTTC. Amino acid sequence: CASSATLGEQFF.

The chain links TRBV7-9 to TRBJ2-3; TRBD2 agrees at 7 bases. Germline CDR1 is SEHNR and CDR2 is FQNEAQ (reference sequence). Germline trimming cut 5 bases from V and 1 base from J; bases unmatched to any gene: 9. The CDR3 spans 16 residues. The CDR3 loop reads CASSQIPLAGTDTQYF. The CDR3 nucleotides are TGTGCCAGCAGCCAGATCCCCCTAGCGGGCACAGATACGCAGTATTTT.

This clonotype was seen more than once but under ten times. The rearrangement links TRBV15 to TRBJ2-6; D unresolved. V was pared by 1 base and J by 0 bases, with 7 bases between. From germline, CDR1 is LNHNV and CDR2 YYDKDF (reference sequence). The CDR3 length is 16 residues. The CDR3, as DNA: TGTGCCACCAGCAGAGCACGGACCTCTGGGGCCAACGTCCTGACTTTC. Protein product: CATSRARTSGANVLTF.

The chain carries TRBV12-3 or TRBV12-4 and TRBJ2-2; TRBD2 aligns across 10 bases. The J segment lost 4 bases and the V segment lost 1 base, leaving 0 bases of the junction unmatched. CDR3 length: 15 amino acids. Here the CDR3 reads CASSLGLAGTGELFF. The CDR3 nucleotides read TGTGCCAGCAGTTTAGGACTAGCGGGCACCGGGGAGCTGTTTTTT.

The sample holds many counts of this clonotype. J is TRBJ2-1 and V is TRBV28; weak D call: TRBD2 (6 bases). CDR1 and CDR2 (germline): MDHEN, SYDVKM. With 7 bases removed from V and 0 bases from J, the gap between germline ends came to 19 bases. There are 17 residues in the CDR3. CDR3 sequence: CASTSAGLQSSYNEQFF. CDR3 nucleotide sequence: TGTGCCAGCACATCTGCGGGGCTCCAGAGCTCCTACAATGAGCAGTTCTTC.

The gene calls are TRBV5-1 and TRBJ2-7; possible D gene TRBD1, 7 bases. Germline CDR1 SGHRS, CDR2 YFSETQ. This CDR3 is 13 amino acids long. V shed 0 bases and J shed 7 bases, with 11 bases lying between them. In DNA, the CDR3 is TGCGCCAGCAGCTTGGAGACAGGGACTGAGCAGTACTTC. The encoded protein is CASSLETGTEQYF. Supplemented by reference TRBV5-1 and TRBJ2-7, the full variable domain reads KAGVTQTPRYLIKTRGQQVTLSCSPISGHRSVSWYQQTPGQGLQFLFEYFSETQRNKGNFPGRFSGRQFSNSRSEMNVSTLELGDSALYLCASSLETGTEQYFGPGTRLTVT.

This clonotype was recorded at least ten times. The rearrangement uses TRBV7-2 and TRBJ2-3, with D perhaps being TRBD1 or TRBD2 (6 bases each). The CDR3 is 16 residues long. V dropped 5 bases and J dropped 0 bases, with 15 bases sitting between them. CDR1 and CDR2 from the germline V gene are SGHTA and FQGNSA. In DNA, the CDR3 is TGTGCCAGCAGCCCCCGCCGGGGGCGGAGCACAGATACGCAGTATTTT. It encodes CASSPRRGRSTDTQYF.

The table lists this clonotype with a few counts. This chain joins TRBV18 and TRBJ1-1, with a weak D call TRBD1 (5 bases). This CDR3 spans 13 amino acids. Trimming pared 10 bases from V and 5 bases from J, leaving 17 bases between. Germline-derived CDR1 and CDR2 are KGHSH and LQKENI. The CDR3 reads CATRVGENTEAFF. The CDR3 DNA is TGTGCCACCCGCGTGGGGGAAAATACTGAAGCTTTCTTT.

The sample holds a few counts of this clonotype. CDR3 coding DNA: TGTGCCAGCAGCCAGTATGGTGAGCAGTTCTTC. Translation gives CASSQYGEQFF. The chain carries TRBV6-2 or TRBV6-3 and TRBJ2-1, with D uncertain. Trimming shortened V by 6 bases and J by 9 bases, and 9 bases separated the two germline ends. In germline, CDR1 is MNHEY, CDR2 SVGEGT. The CDR3 is 11 residues long.

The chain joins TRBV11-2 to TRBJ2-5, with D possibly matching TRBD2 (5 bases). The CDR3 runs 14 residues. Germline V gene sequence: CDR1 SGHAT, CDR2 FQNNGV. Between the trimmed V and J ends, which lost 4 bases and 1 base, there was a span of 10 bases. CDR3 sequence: CASSWRTTQETQYF. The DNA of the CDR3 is TGTGCCAGCAGCTGGAGGACCACCCAAGAGACCCAGTACTTC.